This T cell receptor (beta chain) was sequenced during a study of Ad26.COV2.S vaccination and SARS-CoV-2 variants (dated by TCRdb to the early 2020s). Study-level background: Donors in the vaccine arm were drawn from COV1001, a multicentre, randomized, double-blind, placebo-controlled phase I-IIa trial testing Ad26.COV2.S in healthy adults. Ad26.COV2.S was given intramuscularly at 5x10^10 or 1x10^11 viral particles, as a single shot or as two shots 56 days apart. TCRbeta repertoire sequencing was used to assess the specificity and breadth of SARS-CoV-2-reactive T cell receptors after Ad26.COV2.S vaccination. The TCR-sequenced set comprised roughly 30 samples: some 19 Ad26.COV2.S vaccine recipients, 5 placebo recipients and 8 SARS-CoV-2 convalescent individuals. Trial participants were randomized into five groups of five: low-dose or high-dose Ad26.COV2.S given once or twice, or placebo on both occasions. Throughout the experiments and outcome assessment, investigators stayed blinded to trial group allocation. Study-wide conclusions, independent of this receptor: Substantial breadth of spike-specific CD8+ and CD4+ T cell responses was reported after vaccination. The authors noted that the TCR breadth and depth analyses may have underestimated total T cell responses. Ad26.COV2.S recipients had higher spike-specific TCR breadth than placebo recipients (P = 0.0014). Vaccine and placebo recipients had comparable non-spike TCR breadth, which fits with the vaccine containing only spike. The study lacked the statistical power to compare responses across vaccine doses or regimens.

About this clone itself: What this receptor recognizes is not known. Base qualities were left out, and no much larger clone turns up one base away.

The treatment or condition label corresponds to: some 20 received Ad26.COV2.S at low or high dose, single or two shots; roughly five received placebo; per-sample allocation not given. Repertoires of vaccine and placebo recipients were sequenced from samples taken on day 63 after the first injection. Cohort 1b enrolled 25 or so adults aged 18-55 years at a single site in Boston, USA, between 29 July and 7 August 2020. As a vaccine, Ad26.COV2.S was a replication-incompetent adenovirus type 26 vector that expressed a prefusion-stabilized SARS-CoV-2 spike protein derived from the original Wuhan strain. The immunoSEQ Assay was the method used to sequence TCRbeta CDR3 regions. After extraction, genomic DNA underwent amplification by bias-controlled multiplex PCR, followed by high-throughput sequencing. The authors' analysis ran thus. To quantify the absolute abundance of every unique TCRbeta CDR3 region, sequences were collapsed and filtered. T cell fraction was estimated by normalizing TCRbeta template counts to usable DNA, which was measured by amplifying reference genes present in all nucleated cells. Repertoire TCRs were annotated as SARS-CoV-2-specific when V gene, CDR3 amino acid sequence and J gene were exactly matched to a known reactive TCR set. The reference SARS-CoV-2 TCR set was derived from MIRA and filtered for enrichment in COVID-19-positive ImmuneCODE repertoires, a step that removed public or cross-reactive TCRs. Using the MIRA antigens, annotated TCRs were further analysed by specific ORF or by position within an ORF. Breadth was defined as annotated unique rearrangements over total unique productive rearrangements; depth was the summed frequency of those rearrangements. TCR breadth was compared between groups using two-sided Wilcoxon rank-sum tests. This is the immuneACCESS table as TCRdb keeps it, with only in-frame sequences that have V and J called. A part of the clones is gone; compared with another copy, unresolved V genes explain less than half, and the rest is unexplained. The V and J calls and the clone size are those of that table, but D and trimming were determined from the DNA. This sample comprises just under 250,000 clones, around 89% of them detected only once. Over 8.5% of the sample goes to the ten largest clones.

V lost 0 bases and J lost 0 bases; the stretch between them is 9 bases long. The CDR3 measures 15 amino acids from cysteine to phenylalanine. CDR3 DNA is the only sequence kept; it has 45 bases, read in frame from the first base. Via the germline V gene, CDR1 is SGHTA and CDR2 FQGNSA. Recombination joined TRBV7-2 with TRBJ2-7; perhaps TRBD2 is the D gene, with 5 bases matching. The sequences come from peripheral blood, collected in a trial of Ad26.COV2.S vaccine versus placebo. The sequence was obtained from a person between 18 and 65 years old who received the Ad26.COV2.S COVID-19 vaccine or a placebo. The sequenced DNA is TGTGCCAGCAGCTTAGCGCGGGCCCTCTCCTACGAGCAGTACTTC. It specifies CASSLARALSYEQYF.